The text below deals with one TCR beta chain. Clones were read by immunoSEQ multiplex PCR, and TCRdb kept only the in-frame ones, dropping some. This table has around 10,000 clones, more than 70% appearing once. The entry originates in a study of sequential checkpoint blockade in melanoma. J lost 6 bases, V lost 5 bases, and 7 bases had no gene match. The germline V gene encodes CDR1 MNHEY and CDR2 SVGAGI. The CDR3 length is 15 residues. Treatment described: randomized to nivolumab then ipilimumab (arm A) or the reverse (arm B). From thawed PBMCs, live CD3+CD8+ cells negative for CD19 and CD56 were sorted.

The source of this sequence is a human donor with melanoma. This sequence joins TRBV6-5 and TRBJ2-1, with 10 bases lining up with TRBD2. Material: CD8+ T cells sorted from blood (inferred from file names), obtained from a patient given nivolumab and ipilimumab in sequence. This chain's CDR3 is CASSRSVAGGNEQFF. For the CDR3, the DNA is TGTGCCAGCAGTCGGTCCGTAGCGGGAGGCAATGAGCAGTTCTTC.